Presented here are 12 T cell receptor beta chains from one specimen sequenced in a study of cytotoxic CD8 clonotypes in ibrutinib-treated CLL. TCRdb's copy holds only in-frame clones and misses some; the assay was immunoSEQ multiplex PCR. The data show around 25,000 clones, roughly 69% seen once. Sequencing used PBMCs, obtained at disease progression, from a patient treated with ibrutinib. Receptors were obtained from a human donor with chronic lymphocytic leukemia.

This clone was seen a few times. The rearrangement uses TRBV4-1 and TRBJ1-1; TRBD1 agrees at 7 bases. The CDR3 length is 15 residues. The V gene end was trimmed by 5 bases and the J gene end by 4 bases; junction bases not matched to a gene: 10. The germline V gene encodes CDR1 MGHRA and CDR2 YSYEKL. The CDR3 region has the DNA TGCGCCAGCAGCGAACGGGGACAGTCACTCACTGAAGCTTTCTTT. This sequence encodes CASSERGQSLTEAFF.

This clone was observed a single time. The chain employs TRBV4-1 and TRBJ1-4; no reliable D call. Looked up from germline, CDR1 is MGHRA and CDR2 is YSYEKL. V was shortened by 0 bases and J by 8 bases, with 13 bases between the two germline ends. CDR3 length: 15 residues. CDR3 sequence (DNA): TGCGCCAGCAGCCAAGACCTGGGCCAAGGGGAAAAACTGTTTTTT. Amino acid sequence: CASSQDLGQGEKLFF.

The CDR3 nucleotides read TGTGCCACCAGCCCCGGCAATGGCTACGAGCAGTACTTC. It translates to CATSPGNGYEQYF. The chain employs TRBV15 and TRBJ2-7; no reliable D call. The germline gives CDR1 LNHNV, CDR2 YYDKDF (reference sequence). The CDR3 contains 13 residues. V gave up 5 bases and J gave up 3 bases, with 11 bases separating them.

This clone was counted a few times. The rearrangement uses TRBV7-2 and TRBJ2-7; D remains unclear. Trimming removed 6 bases at V and 0 bases at J, with 9 bases between. Per germline, CDR1 SGHTA and CDR2 FQGNSA. The CDR3 has 13 amino acids. The CDR3 nucleotides are TGTGCCAGCAGAGAGCCGAGCTCCTACGAGCAGTACTTC. Translation gives CASREPSSYEQYF.

The chain joins TRBV18 to TRBJ2-1; 7 bases match TRBD1. V shed 6 bases and J 9 bases; nucleotides not matched to a gene: 5. Germline lookup yields CDR1 KGHSH and CDR2 LQKENI. This CDR3 has 12 residues. CDR3 bases: TGTGCCAGCTCTCTCGGGACAGCTGAGCAGTTCTTC. Translation: CASSLGTAEQFF.

This clone was picked up a small number of times. V is TRBV2 and J is TRBJ1-2, with D perhaps TRBD1 (6 bases). CDR1 and CDR2 from the germline V gene are SNHLY and FYNNEI. With 8 bases removed from V and 5 bases from J, the gap between germline ends came to 18 bases. The length of the CDR3 is 14 residues. CDR3 bases: TGTGCCAGCTATCCAGGGGCCTCCCAGTATGGCTACACCTTC. Protein: CASYPGASQYGYTF.

The genes are TRBV9 and TRBJ1-4; 8 nucleotides align to TRBD1. The trim removed 2 bases at V and 8 bases at J, leaving 5 bases unmatched. Germline V lookup: CDR1 SGDLS, CDR2 YYNGEE. The length of the CDR3 is 14 residues. CDR3: CASSVTGAGEKLFF. The CDR3 DNA reads TGTGCCAGCAGCGTGACAGGGGCCGGGGAAAAACTGTTTTTT.

The chain links TRBV5-1 to TRBJ1-1, with D possibly TRBD1 on 5 matching bases. There are 16 residues in the CDR3. Germline CDR1 reads SGHRS; CDR2 reads YFSETQ. V shed 4 bases and J shed 1 base, with 17 bases lying between them. The CDR3 bases are TGCGCCAGCAGCCCGTCCTTATTCGGACAGAACACTGAAGCTTTCTTT. This encodes CASSPSLFGQNTEAFF. The full variable domain, with the rest looked up from reference TRBV5-1 and TRBJ1-1, is KAGVTQTPRYLIKTRGQQVTLSCSPISGHRSVSWYQQTPGQGLQFLFEYFSETQRNKGNFPGRFSGRQFSNSRSEMNVSTLELGDSALYLCASSPSLFGQNTEAFFGQGTRLTVV.

The CDR3 DNA reads as TGTGCCAGCAGCTTAGTCAGGGCAAGTGAAGCTTTCTTT. It is translated as CASSLVRASEAFF. The genes are TRBV11-2 and TRBJ1-1; D is possibly TRBD1 (5 bases). The CDR3 runs to 13 residues. Trimming took off 1 base at V and 7 bases at J, with 10 bases between the two ends. From germline, CDR1 is SGHAT and CDR2 FQNNGV. The full variable domain, completed using reference TRBV11-2 and TRBJ1-1, is EAGVAQSPRYKIIEKRQSVAFWCNPISGHATLYWYQQILGQGPKLLIQFQNNGVVDDSQLPKDRFSAERLKGVDSTLKIQPAKLEDSAVYLCASSLVRASEAFFGQGTRLTVV.

Points on this clone: At one end, the junction sequence differs from germline, possibly due to a read error. CDR3 sequence reads: CASSLDTPGGSYNSPLHF. In nucleotides, the CDR3 is TGTGCCAGTAGTCTAGACACTCCCGGCGGCTCCTATAATTCACCCCTCCACTTT. The chain couples TRBV19 to TRBJ1-6; no definite D call. CDR1 is LNHDA, CDR2 SQIVND, per germline (reference sequence). The CDR3 length is 18 residues.

V usage is TRBV19 and J usage is TRBJ2-5, with TRBD2 matching 14 bases. Germline CDR1 LNHDA, CDR2 SQIVND (reference sequence). V lost 7 bases and J lost 1; bases outside the gene matches: 2. The CDR3 consists of 15 residues. The CDR3 sequence is CASIGTSGGQETQYF. In nucleotides, the CDR3 is TGTGCCAGTATAGGGACTAGCGGGGGCCAAGAGACCCAGTACTTC.

The chain combines TRBV5-1 with TRBJ2-2, with no clear D. This CDR3 is built from 11 residues. From germline, CDR1 is SGHRS and CDR2 YFSETQ. V was cut by 7 bases and J by 5 bases, with 6 bases left in between. For the CDR3, the DNA is TGCGCCAGCTTTGATACCGGGGAGCTGTTTTTT. As protein: CASFDTGELFF.